This T cell receptor beta chain was identified during a study of shared clonotypes between healthy human individuals. General study results and limits: The sharing of about 5.3% of naive CD4 clonotypes was seen across a handful of donors. The four-donor shared clonotypes exceeded non-shared clonotypes in generation probability, with non-shared ones scoring lower.

On this clone itself: Its antigen is not known.

TCRdb's copy holds only in-frame clones and misses some; the assay was immunoSEQ multiplex PCR. The sample has 1.5 million to 1.9 million clones, 98% seen once. V was shortened by 3 bases and J by 5 bases, with 14 bases between the two germline ends. Germline CDR1 is KGHSH and CDR2 is LQKENI. The length of the CDR3 is 14 residues. The CD4+ fraction was divided into a CD45RA+ naive subset and a CD45RA-negative memory subset. The rearrangement links TRBV18 to TRBJ2-7; D call uncertain. Sequenced material: naive CD4+ T cells sorted from blood. Documented subset: CD45RA+ positively selected. The sequence derives from a man aged 25-45 years in good health. The CDR3 region is CASSPPGWADEQYF. The CDR3 region has the DNA TGTGCCAGCTCACCCCCGGGTTGGGCCGACGAGCAGTACTTC.